This T cell receptor beta chain is drawn from a study of vaccination and CD4 T cells after COVID-19. Points on this clonotype: Its antigen is as yet unknown.

The CDR3 consists of 15 residues. V was pared by 4 bases and J by 3 bases, with 5 bases of the junction left unmatched. The germline CDR1 and CDR2 sequences are SGHNT and YYREEE (reference sequence). Treatment noted: roughly nine-day PBMC culture with coronavirus spike peptide pools or control peptides (ViraFEST assay). The unexposed donor gave CD4+ T cells before the COVID-19 pandemic (2011-2018). Sequencing of DNA taken from cultured CD4+ T cells relied on the Oncomine TCR Beta short-read assay. Researchers extracted genomic DNA from CD4+ T cells that had been cultured. In TCRdb, the PCR reads were re-called with MiXCR into one record per CDR3 protein. The sample records 8,500 to 13,000 distinct CDR3 sequences, almost 30% being singletons.

Sequenced: CD4+ T cells from blood, cultured in vitro. The genes are TRBV5-4 and TRBJ2-1; 9 nucleotides align to TRBD1. The receptor comes from a human donor in good health. CDR3 sequence reads: CASSPATGGYNEQFF. DNA of the CDR3: TGTGCCAGCAGCCCCGCGACAGGGGGCTACAATGAGCAGTTCTTC.